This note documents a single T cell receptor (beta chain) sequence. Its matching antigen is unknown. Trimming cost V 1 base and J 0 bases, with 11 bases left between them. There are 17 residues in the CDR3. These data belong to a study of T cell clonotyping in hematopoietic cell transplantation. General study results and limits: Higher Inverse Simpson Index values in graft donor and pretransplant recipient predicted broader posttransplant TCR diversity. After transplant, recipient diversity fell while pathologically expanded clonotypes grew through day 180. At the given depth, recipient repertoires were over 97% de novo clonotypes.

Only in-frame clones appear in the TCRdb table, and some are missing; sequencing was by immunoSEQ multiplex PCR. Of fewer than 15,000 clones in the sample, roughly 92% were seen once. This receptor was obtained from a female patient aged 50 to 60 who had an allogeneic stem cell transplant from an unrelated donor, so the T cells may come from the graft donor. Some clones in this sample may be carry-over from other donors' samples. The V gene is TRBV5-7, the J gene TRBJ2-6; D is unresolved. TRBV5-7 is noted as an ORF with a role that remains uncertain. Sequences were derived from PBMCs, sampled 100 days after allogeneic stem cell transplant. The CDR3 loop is CASSLYIRSSGANVLTF. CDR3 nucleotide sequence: TGTGCCAGCAGCTTGTATATCCGAAGCTCTGGGGCCAACGTCCTGACTTTC.